The 20 T cell receptor beta chains below were found in one sample sequenced in a study of STAT3 mutations in large granular lymphocyte leukemia. Study results and limitations: Every T-cell large granular lymphocyte leukemia patient had at least one immunodominant TCR beta clonotype.

These receptors are not linked to any known antigen. Repertoires were generated with immunoSEQ multiplex PCR, while TCRdb's copy carries only in-frame clones and drops some. The repertoire includes about 15,000 clones, around 90% of them detected once, and approximately 10% sits in the top ten. The sample consisted of peripheral blood mononuclear cells. All receptors derive from a woman aged 45-65 years with T-cell large granular lymphocyte leukemia. Some clones in this sample may be carry-over from other donors' samples.

The V call is TRBV15, the J call TRBJ2-7; D is possibly TRBD2 (6 bases). V gave up 0 bases and J gave up 7 bases, with 10 bases separating them. CDR1 is LNHNV, CDR2 YYDKDF, per germline (reference sequence). There are 13 residues in the CDR3. As DNA, the CDR3 is TGTGCCACCAGCAGAGACCGTGGGAGGGAGCAGTACTTC. The encoded protein is CATSRDRGREQYF.

This clone was seen a single time. V is TRBV28 and J is TRBJ2-1; possible D gene TRBD2, 5 bases. The CDR3 contains 12 residues. The germline V and J ends were trimmed by 5 bases and 13 bases, with 15 bases remaining between them. Germline values: CDR1 MDHEN, CDR2 SYDVKM. The CDR3: CASSLNRRVQFF. The CDR3 region has the DNA TGTGCCAGCAGTCTCAACCGGCGGGTTCAGTTCTTC.

This clone was recorded only once. The gene calls are TRBV19 and TRBJ2-7; 7 positions agree with TRBD2. J lost 2 bases, V lost 10 bases, and 20 bases had no gene match. The length of the CDR3 is 17 residues. Germline-derived CDR1 and CDR2 are LNHDA and SQIVND (reference sequence). The CDR3 region has the DNA TGTGCCACCTCAGGGCCAGCCATCAACCGGGGGGCCTACGAGCAGTACTTC. It specifies CATSGPAINRGAYEQYF.

The rearrangement uses TRBV27 and TRBJ2-7; 7 bases map to TRBD1. This CDR3 contains 15 residues. The J segment lost 2 bases and the V segment lost 6 bases, leaving 10 bases of the junction unmatched. Germline V gene lookup returns CDR1 MNHEY and CDR2 SMNVEV (reference sequence). Here the CDR3 DNA reads TGTGCCAGCAGCATAAAAACAGGGGCGGCCTACGAGCAGTACTTC. Its protein is CASSIKTGAAYEQYF.

The V gene is TRBV11-2, the J gene TRBJ2-2; possibly TRBD2 for D (6 bases). The germline gives CDR1 SGHAT, CDR2 FQNNGV. The CDR3 length is 15 residues. V shed 1 base and J shed 3 bases, with 9 bases lying between them. The CDR3 DNA is TGTGCCAGCAGCTTAGGTCCTAGCGACACCGGGGAGCTGTTTTTT. Its translation: CASSLGPSDTGELFF. The full variable domain, with the rest looked up from reference TRBV11-2 and TRBJ2-2, is EAGVAQSPRYKIIEKRQSVAFWCNPISGHATLYWYQQILGQGPKLLIQFQNNGVVDDSQLPKDRFSAERLKGVDSTLKIQPAKLEDSAVYLCASSLGPSDTGELFFGEGSRLTVL.

This sequence joins TRBV4-3 and TRBJ1-2, with 9 bases aligning to TRBD1. The CDR3 is 15 residues long. Germline V gene lookup returns CDR1 LGHNA and CDR2 YSLEER. V lost 0 bases and J lost 4; bases outside the gene matches: 3. The CDR3 DNA is TGCGCCAGCAGCCAAGAAGACAGGGGGAGCTATGGCTACACCTTC. This gives the protein CASSQEDRGSYGYTF.

The chain carries TRBV10-3 and TRBJ2-7; TRBD1 might be the D (8 bases). The CDR3 covers 13 residues. V was cut by 8 bases and J by 6 bases, with 17 bases left in between. The germline V gene has CDR1 ENHRY and CDR2 SYGVKD. The CDR3 DNA is TGTGCCATCGCCGGACAGGGAGGGGCCGAGCAGTACTTC. It yields the protein CAIAGQGGAEQYF.

In its sample, this clone was seen once. V is TRBV14 and J is TRBJ2-7; D unresolved. Per the germline V gene, CDR1 is SGHDN and CDR2 is FVKESK. Trimming pared 7 bases from V and 2 bases from J, leaving 9 bases between. This CDR3 is built from 12 residues. CDR3 nucleotides: TGTGCCAGCAAGGGCTTCGCCTACGAGCAGTACTTC. Residues: CASKGFAYEQYF. The full variable domain, its missing parts supplied by reference TRBV14 and TRBJ2-7, is EAGVTQFPSHSVIEKGQTVTLRCDPISGHDNLYWYRRVMGKEIKFLLHFVKESKQDESGMPNNRFLAERTGGTYSTLKVQPAELEDSGVYFCASKGFAYEQYFGPGTRLTVT.

The CDR3 region is CASSPGQVYEQYF. CDR3 bases: TGTGCCAGCTCACCAGGGCAGGTGTACGAGCAGTACTTC. V usage is TRBV18 and J usage is TRBJ2-7; D is uncertain. CDR3 size: 13 residues. Germline V gene lookup returns CDR1 KGHSH and CDR2 LQKENI. Trimming pared 2 bases from V and 4 bases from J, leaving 9 bases between.

V is TRBV18 and J is TRBJ2-5, with D hard to call. Looked up from germline, CDR1 is KGHSH and CDR2 is LQKENI. V lost 3 bases, J lost 5 bases, and 7 bases lay in between. This CDR3 is 12 amino acids long. In DNA form, the CDR3 reads TGTGCCAGCTCACCCCCTGGGGAGACCCAGTACTTC. Translating gives CASSPPGETQYF.

The chain uses TRBV18 and TRBJ2-3, with D perhaps matching TRBD2 (5 bases). Trimming shortened V by 6 bases and J by 5 bases, and 18 bases separated the two germline ends. Germline CDR1 is KGHSH and CDR2 is LQKENI. The CDR3 runs to 15 residues. For the CDR3, the DNA is TGTGCCAGCTCCCTACGGCGGGCCAAGGGAGATACGCAGTATTTT. It codes for CASSLRRAKGDTQYF.

V usage is TRBV5-6 and J usage is TRBJ2-1; D remains unclear. V gave up 4 bases and J gave up 5 bases, with 13 bases separating them. The germline gives CDR1 SGHDT, CDR2 YYEEEE. CDR3 length: 14 amino acids. The CDR3 region has the DNA TGTGCCAGCAGCAAAGAACACAGTGACAATGAGCAGTTCTTC. Translating it yields CASSKEHSDNEQFF.

This clone showed up just once. The rearrangement links TRBV7-2 to TRBJ2-2; D is perhaps TRBD1 or TRBD2 (6 bases each). Germline-derived CDR1 and CDR2 are SGHTA and FQGNSA. CDR3 length: 15 residues. Trimming took 3 bases from V and 7 from J, leaving 15 bases between them. The CDR3 sequence: CASSFKGGVGGELFF. CDR3 DNA: TGTGCCAGCAGCTTCAAGGGGGGAGTTGGCGGGGAGCTGTTTTTT.

This clone was seen just once. This chain links TRBV7-9 with TRBJ2-2; D gene ambiguous. Germline CDR1 SEHNR, CDR2 FQNEAQ (reference sequence). The CDR3 length is 12 residues. The germline V and J ends were trimmed by 5 bases and 6 bases, with 7 bases remaining between them. The CDR3 protein is CASSLRAGELFF. The CDR3 DNA reads as TGTGCCAGCAGCCTCAGAGCCGGGGAGCTGTTTTTT.

Sample share makes this clone medium-sized (0.01 to 0.1%). This chain uses TRBV5-1 with TRBJ2-2; no reliable D call. Deletions cut 4 bases from V and 1 base from J, with 8 bases between. CDR1 and CDR2 from the germline V gene are SGHRS and YFSETQ. This CDR3 contains 14 residues. CDR3 DNA sequence: TGCGCCAGCAGCGTGGATGGGAACACCGGGGAGCTGTTTTTT. Translated: CASSVDGNTGELFF.

This chain connects TRBV6-1 to TRBJ2-7; the match to TRBD2 covers 10 bases. The germline gives CDR1 MNHNS, CDR2 SASEGT. Trimming took 2 bases from V and 2 from J; bases not matched to a gene: 3. The CDR3 is made up of 15 amino acids. This CDR3 is CASSEHTSGAYEQYF. CDR3 bases: TGTGCCAGCAGTGAACACACTAGCGGGGCCTACGAGCAGTACTTC.

In this sample, this clone turned up once. V is TRBV7-9 and J is TRBJ1-1; TRBD1 agrees at 7 bases. CDR3 size: 15 residues. The V and J ends lost 5 bases and 3 bases, in that order; junction bases with no gene match: 9. Germline loops: CDR1 SEHNR, CDR2 FQNEAQ (reference sequence). Here the CDR3 DNA reads TGTGCCAGCAGCCTACAGGGGAGGGCGGACACTGAAGCTTTCTTT. This gives the protein CASSLQGRADTEAFF.

The chain combines TRBV7-2 with TRBJ2-7; 12 bases align to TRBD2. This CDR3 comprises 16 residues. V dropped 5 bases and J dropped 8; count of bases not matched to a gene: 13. Germline CDR1 SGHTA, CDR2 FQGNSA. The CDR3 bases are TGTGCCAGCAGCCCTCCCTCGACTAGCGGGAGTGGTAAGCAGTACTTC. It is translated as CASSPPSTSGSGKQYF. Supplemented by reference TRBV7-2 and TRBJ2-7, the full variable domain reads GAGVSQSPSNKVTEKGKDVELRCDPISGHTALYWYRQSLGQGLEFLIYFQGNSAPDKSGLPSDRFSAERTGGSVSTLTIQRTQQEDSAVYLCASSPPSTSGSGKQYFGPGTRLTVT.

The V and J genes are TRBV6-5 and TRBJ2-7; 15 bases are shared with TRBD2. V was pared by 4 bases and J by 2 bases, with 3 bases of the junction left unmatched. Germline V gene data show CDR1 as MNHEY and CDR2 as SVGAGI. This CDR3 spans 16 amino acids. The CDR3 region has the DNA TGTGCCAGCAGTTCACGGACTAGCGGGAGGGCCTACGAGCAGTACTTC. Its translation: CASSSRTSGRAYEQYF.

V is TRBV7-9 and J is TRBJ2-5; 10 nucleotides agree with TRBD1. Germline assignment: CDR1 SEHNR and CDR2 FQNEAQ (reference sequence). The CDR3 is 13 amino acids. The ends lost 5 bases at V and 8 bases at J; junction bases unmatched: 5. CDR3 protein: CASSLGTGETQYF. As DNA, the CDR3 is TGTGCCAGCAGCCTCGGGACAGGGGAAACCCAGTACTTC.